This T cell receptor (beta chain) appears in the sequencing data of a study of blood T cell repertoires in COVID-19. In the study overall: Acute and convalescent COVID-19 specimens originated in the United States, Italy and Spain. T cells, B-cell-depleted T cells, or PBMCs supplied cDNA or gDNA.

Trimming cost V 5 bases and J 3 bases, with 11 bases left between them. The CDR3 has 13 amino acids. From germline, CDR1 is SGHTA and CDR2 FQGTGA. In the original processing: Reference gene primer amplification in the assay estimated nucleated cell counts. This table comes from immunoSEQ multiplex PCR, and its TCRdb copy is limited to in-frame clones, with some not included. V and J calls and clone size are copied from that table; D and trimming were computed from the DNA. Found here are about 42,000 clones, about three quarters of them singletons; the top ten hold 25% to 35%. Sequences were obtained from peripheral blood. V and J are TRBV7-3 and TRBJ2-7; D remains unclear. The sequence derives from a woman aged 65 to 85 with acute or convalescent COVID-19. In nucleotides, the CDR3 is TGTGCCAGCAGCCAAACAAAAAACTACGAGCAGTACTTC. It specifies CASSQTKNYEQYF.